This section outlines one T cell receptor beta chain sequence together with its context. As yet, its antigen is unknown. Clones were sequenced by immunoSEQ multiplex PCR, and TCRdb holds only the in-frame ones, with some missing. Of fewer than 650,000 clones listed, approximately 80% are singletons. These data originate in a study of shared clonotypes between healthy human individuals. Study-wide background: Donors, aged 18 to 49, were a couple of women and a few men. Study-level findings and limits: The represented genetic and exposure-history diversity was limited by the small number of donors.

The CDR3 extends over 13 amino acids. Trimming took off 2 bases at V and 8 bases at J, with 13 bases between the two ends. Germline V lookup: CDR1 SNHLY, CDR2 FYNNEI. Every contributor of samples was a Caucasian grown-up residing in Nashville, Tennessee. The chain links TRBV2 to TRBJ2-7; weak D call: TRBD2 (6 bases). The TCR sequence derives from a woman aged 35 to 49 in good health. Some clones in this sample may be carry-over from other donors' samples. The sample comprised PBMCs. The CDR3 DNA reads TGTGCCAGCAGTGAACCCCTAGCGACTCAGCAGTACTTC. The encoded protein is CASSEPLATQQYF.